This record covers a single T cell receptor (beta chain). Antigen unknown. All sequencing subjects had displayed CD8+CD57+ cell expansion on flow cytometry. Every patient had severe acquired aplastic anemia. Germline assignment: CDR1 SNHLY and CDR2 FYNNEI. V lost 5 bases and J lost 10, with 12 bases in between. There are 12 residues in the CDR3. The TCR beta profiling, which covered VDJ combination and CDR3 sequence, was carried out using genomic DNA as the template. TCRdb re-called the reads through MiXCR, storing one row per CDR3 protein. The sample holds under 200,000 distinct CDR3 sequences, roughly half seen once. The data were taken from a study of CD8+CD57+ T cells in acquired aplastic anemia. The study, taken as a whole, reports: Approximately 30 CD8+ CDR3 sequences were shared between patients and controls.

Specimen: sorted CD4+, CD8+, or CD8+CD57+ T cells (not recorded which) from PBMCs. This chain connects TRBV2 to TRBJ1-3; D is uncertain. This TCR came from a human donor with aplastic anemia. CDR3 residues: CASSYSVETIYF. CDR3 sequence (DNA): TGTGCCAGCAGTTATAGCGTAGAGACCATATATTTT.